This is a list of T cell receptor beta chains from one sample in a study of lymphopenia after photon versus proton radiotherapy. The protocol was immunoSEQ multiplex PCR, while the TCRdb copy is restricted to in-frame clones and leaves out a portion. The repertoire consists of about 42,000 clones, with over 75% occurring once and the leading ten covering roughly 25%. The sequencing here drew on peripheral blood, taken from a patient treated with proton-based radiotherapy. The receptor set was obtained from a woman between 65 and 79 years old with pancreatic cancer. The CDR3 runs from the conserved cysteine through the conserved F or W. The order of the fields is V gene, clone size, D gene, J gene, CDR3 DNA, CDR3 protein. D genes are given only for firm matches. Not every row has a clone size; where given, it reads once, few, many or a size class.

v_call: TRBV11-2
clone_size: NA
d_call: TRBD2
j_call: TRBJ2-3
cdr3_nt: TGTGCCAGCAGCTTAGAGGGACTAGCGGTAGGGCAAGATACGCAGTATTTT
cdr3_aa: CASSLEGLAVGQDTQYF

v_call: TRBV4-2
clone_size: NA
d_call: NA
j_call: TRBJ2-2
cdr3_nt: TGTGCCAGCAGCCAAGATCGAACAAGCACCGGGGAGCTGTTTTTT
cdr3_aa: CASSQDRTSTGELFF

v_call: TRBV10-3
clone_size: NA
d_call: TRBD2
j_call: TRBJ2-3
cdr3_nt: TGTGCCACCACGCCTACGGGAGGGGCCACAGATACGCAGTATTTT
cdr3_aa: CATTPTGGATDTQYF

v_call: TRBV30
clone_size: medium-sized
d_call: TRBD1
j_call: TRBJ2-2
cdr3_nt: TGTGCCTGTACCCGGGACAGGGTATTACGCACCGGGGAGCTGTTTTTT
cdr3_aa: CACTRDRVLRTGELFF

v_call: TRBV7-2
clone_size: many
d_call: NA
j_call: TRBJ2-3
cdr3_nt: TGTGCCAGCAGCTCTATAGCCTACACAGATACGCAGTATTTT
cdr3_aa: CASSSIAYTDTQYF

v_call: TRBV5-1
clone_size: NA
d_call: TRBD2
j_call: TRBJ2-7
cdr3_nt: TGCGCCAGCAGCTTGGAGCGGGGAGGGGTATACGAGCAGTACTTC
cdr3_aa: CASSLERGGVYEQYF

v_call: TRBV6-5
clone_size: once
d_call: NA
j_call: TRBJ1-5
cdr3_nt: TGTGCCAGCAGTTACTCTGAAAATCAGCCCCAGCATTTT
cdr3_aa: CASSYSENQPQHF

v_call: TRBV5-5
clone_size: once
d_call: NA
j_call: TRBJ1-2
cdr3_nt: TGTGCCAGCAGCTTCGTTACGGGGCAGCTGAACTATGGCTACACCTTC
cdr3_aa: CASSFVTGQLNYGYTF

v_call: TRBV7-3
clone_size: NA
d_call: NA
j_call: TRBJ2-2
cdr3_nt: TGTGCCAGCAGCTCCCGACAGGGAGGGACCGGGGAGCTGTTTTTT
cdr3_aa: CASSSRQGGTGELFF

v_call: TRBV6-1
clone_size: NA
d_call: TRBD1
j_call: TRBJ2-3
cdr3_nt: TGTGCCAGCATCTCCGGGACAGGGGGCTTTGCTACGCAGTATTTT
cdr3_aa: CASISGTGGFATQYF

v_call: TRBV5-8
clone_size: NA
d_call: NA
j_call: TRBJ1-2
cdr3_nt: TGTGCCAGCAGCCCCGGAGTTGGTGGTGGCTACACCTTC
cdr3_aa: CASSPGVGGGYTF

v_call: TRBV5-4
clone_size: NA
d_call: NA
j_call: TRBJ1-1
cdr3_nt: TGTGCCAGCAGTTTGAAGGAGTCCACGGGGAACACTGAAGCTTTCTTT
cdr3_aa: CASSLKESTGNTEAFF

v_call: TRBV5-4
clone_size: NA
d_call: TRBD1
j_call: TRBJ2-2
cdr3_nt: TGTGCCAGCAGCTCGGTTCTGACAGGGTTGGGCACCGGGGAGCTGTTTTTT
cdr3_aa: CASSSVLTGLGTGELFF

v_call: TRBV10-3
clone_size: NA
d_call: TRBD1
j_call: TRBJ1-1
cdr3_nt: TGTGCCATCAGTGAAACAGGGGGCTCTGTGACTGAAGCTTTCTTT
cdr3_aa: CAISETGGSVTEAFF

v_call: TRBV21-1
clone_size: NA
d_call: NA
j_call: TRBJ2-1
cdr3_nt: TGTGCCGGCAGCGCCCATCGGGATAAAGGACAGGGGTCCCCAATACGACAGTACCCGTTCTTC
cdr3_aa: CAGSAHRDKGQGSPIRQYPFF

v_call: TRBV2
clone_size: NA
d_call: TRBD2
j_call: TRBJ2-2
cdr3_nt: TGTGCCAGCAGTGATTCAGCGGGAGTCACCGGGGAGCTGTTTTTT
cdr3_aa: CASSDSAGVTGELFF

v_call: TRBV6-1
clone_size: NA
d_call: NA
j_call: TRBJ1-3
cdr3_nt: TGTGCCAGCAGACCACAGGGTACTGGAAACACCATATATTTT
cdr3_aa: CASRPQGTGNTIYF

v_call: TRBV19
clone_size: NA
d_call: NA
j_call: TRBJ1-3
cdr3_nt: TGTGCCAGTAGTATAAAGACTAACTCTGGAAACACCATATATTTT
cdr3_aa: CASSIKTNSGNTIYF

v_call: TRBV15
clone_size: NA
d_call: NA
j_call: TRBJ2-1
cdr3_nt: TGTGCCACCAGCAGAGCTAACGGGAAGCAGTTCTTC
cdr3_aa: CATSRANGKQFF

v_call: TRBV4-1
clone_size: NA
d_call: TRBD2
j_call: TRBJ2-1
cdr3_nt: TGCGCCAGCAGCCAAGGGGGACTAGCCGATAGCTCCTACAATGAGCAGTTCTTC
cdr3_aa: CASSQGGLADSSYNEQFF

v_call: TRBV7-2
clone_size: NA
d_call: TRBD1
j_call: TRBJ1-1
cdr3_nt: TGTGCCAGCAGCTCGTCCCGGGACAGGAACACTGAAGCTTTCTTT
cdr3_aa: CASSSSRDRNTEAFF

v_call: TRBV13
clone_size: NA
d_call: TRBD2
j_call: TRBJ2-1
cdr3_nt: TGTGCCAGCAGCATCAGACTAGCGGGAGGTTTTGATGAGCAGTTCTTC
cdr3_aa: CASSIRLAGGFDEQFF

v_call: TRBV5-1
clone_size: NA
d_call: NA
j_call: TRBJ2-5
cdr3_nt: TGCGCCAGCAGCTTGGACGGTTTGCGGGAGACCCAGTACTTC
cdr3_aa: CASSLDGLRETQYF

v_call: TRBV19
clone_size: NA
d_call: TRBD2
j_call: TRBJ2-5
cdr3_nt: TGTGCCAGTAGTATACCCCTAGCGGGAGGCCAAGAGACCCAGTACTTC
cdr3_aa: CASSIPLAGGQETQYF

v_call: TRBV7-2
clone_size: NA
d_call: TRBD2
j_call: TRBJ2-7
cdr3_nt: TGTGCCAGCAGCCAAGTGGAGACTAGCGGGCACTACGAGCAGTACTTC
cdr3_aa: CASSQVETSGHYEQYF

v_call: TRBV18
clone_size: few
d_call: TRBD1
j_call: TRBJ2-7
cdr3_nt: TGTGCCAGCTCACCCCCCGGCGGGGACAGGAGTTACGAGCAGTACTTC
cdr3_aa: CASSPPGGDRSYEQYF

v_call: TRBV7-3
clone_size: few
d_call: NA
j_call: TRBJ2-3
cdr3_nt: TGTGCCAGCAGCTTAAGGGAGACAGATACGCAGTATTTT
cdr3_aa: CASSLRETDTQYF

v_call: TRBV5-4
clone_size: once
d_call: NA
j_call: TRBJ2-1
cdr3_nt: TGTGCCAGCGGTACCCCCGGGATCTACGATGAGCAGTTCTTC
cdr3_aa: CASGTPGIYDEQFF

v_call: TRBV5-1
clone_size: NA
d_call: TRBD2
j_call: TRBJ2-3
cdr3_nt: TGCGCCAGCAGCTTGATGAGCGGGAGCGTTGATACGCAGTATTTT
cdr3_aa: CASSLMSGSVDTQYF

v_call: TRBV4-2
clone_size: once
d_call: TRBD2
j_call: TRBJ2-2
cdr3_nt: TGTGCCAGCAGCTTATCTGGACTAGCGTATTTCGGGGAGCTGTTTTTT
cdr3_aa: CASSLSGLAYFGELFF

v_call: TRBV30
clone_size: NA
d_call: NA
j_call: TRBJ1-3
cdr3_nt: TGTGCCTGGAGCAGATACAGGGCTGGAAACACCATATATTTT
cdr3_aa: CAWSRYRAGNTIYF

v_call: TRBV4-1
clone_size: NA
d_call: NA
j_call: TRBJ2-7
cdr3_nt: TGCGCCAGCAGCCAAGACGGGACGGGACACCCCTACGAGCAGTACTTC
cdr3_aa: CASSQDGTGHPYEQYF

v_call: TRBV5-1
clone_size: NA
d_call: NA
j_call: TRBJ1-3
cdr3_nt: TGCGCCAGCAGCCCAGACAGAGCGTGGGGAAACACCATATATTTT
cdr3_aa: CASSPDRAWGNTIYF

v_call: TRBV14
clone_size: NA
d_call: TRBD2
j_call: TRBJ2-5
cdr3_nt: TGTGCCAGCAGCCACGGGGGGATTAAAGAGACCCAGTACTTC
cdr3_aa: CASSHGGIKETQYF

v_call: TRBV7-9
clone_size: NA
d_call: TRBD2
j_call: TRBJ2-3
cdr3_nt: TGTGCCACCCCCCGGGGGGGAACAGATACGCAGTATTTT
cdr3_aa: CATPRGGTDTQYF

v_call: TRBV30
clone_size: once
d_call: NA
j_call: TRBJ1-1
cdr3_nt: TGTGCCTGGAGTCGGATCGAGATGGGTTTAGTAATAACTGAAGCTTTCTTT
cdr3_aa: CAWSRIEMGLVITEAFF

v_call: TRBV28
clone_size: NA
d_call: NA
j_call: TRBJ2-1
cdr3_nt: TGTGCCAGCAGTCGGCAACCCCGCGACAGATACTACAATGAGCAGTTCTTC
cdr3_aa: CASSRQPRDRYYNEQFF

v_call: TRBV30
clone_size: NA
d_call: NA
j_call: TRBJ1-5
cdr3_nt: TGTGCCTGGAGTTCGGATAAAAGGAATCAGCCCCAGCATTTT
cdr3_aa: CAWSSDKRNQPQHF

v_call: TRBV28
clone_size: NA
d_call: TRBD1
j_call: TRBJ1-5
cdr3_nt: TGTGCCAGCAGTTTCCCCTCAGGGGGTCGACAGCCCCAGCATTTT
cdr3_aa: CASSFPSGGRQPQHF

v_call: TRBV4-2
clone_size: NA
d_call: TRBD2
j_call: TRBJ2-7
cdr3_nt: TGTGCCAGCAGCCAAGATGTACTAGCGGGCTCCTACGAGCAGTACTTC
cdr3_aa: CASSQDVLAGSYEQYF

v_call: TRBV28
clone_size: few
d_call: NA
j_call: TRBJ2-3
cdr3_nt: TGTGCCAGCAGGACCAGCACAGATACGCAGTATTTT
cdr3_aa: CASRTSTDTQYF

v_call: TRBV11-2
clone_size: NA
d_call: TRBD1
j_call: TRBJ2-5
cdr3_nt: TGTGCCAGCAGCCCCGCGACAGGGCGGCAAGAGACCCAGTACTTC
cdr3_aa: CASSPATGRQETQYF

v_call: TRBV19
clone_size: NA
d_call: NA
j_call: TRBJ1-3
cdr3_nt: TGTGCCAGTAGTATGCTCCAGGCTAGCTCTGGAAACACCATATATTTT
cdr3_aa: CASSMLQASSGNTIYF

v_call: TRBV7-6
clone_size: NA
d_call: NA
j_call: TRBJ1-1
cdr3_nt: TGTGCCAGCAGCTTAAGTTCACAGGGAGGCACTGAAGCTTTCTTT
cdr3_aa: CASSLSSQGGTEAFF

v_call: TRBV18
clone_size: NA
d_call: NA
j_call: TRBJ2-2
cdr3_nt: TGTGCCAGCTCACCAGACACCGGGACCTCCTCCGGGGAGCTGTTTTTT
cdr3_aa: CASSPDTGTSSGELFF